This record concerns one TCR beta chain sequence. The data originate from a study of T-cell memory formation after mild COVID-19. The CDR3 has 14 amino acids. Germline CDR1 reads MGHRA; CDR2 reads YSYEKL. V lost 0 bases and J 9 bases, leaving 14 bases between the germline ends. TCRdb fed the 5' RACE reads into MiXCR, producing one record per CDR3 protein. Of 150,000 to 200,000 distinct CDR3 sequences in the sample, 15% to 20% were seen once. This rearrangement joins TRBV4-1 to TRBJ1-1; no reliable D call. Specimen: PBMCs or a T cell subset sorted from them (not recorded which). The clonotype was recovered from a man aged 18 to 29 who had mild COVID-19 (a few samples of this study predate the infection). Cell type and time point are not known. DNA for the CDR3: TGCGCCAGCAGCCAAGACTTTGGGCGTCCCCAAGCTTTCTTT. This translates into CASSQDFGRPQAFF.